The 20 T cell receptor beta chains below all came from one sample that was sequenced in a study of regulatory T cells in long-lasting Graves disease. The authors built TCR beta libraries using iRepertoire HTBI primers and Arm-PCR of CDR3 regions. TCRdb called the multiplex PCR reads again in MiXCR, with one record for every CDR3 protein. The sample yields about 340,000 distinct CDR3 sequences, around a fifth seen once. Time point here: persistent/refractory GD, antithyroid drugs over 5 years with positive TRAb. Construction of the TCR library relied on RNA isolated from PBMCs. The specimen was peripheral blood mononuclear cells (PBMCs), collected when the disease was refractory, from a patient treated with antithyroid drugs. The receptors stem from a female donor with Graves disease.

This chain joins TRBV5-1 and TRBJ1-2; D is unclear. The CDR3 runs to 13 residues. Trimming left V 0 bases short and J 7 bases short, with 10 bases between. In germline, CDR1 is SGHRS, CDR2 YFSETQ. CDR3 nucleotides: TGCGCCAGCAGCTTGGTACAGCGGTCTGGCTACACCTTC. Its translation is CASSLVQRSGYTF.

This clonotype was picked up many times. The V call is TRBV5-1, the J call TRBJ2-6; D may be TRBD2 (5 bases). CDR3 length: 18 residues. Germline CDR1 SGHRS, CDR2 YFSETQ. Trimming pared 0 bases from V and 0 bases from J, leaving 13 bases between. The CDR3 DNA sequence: TGCGCCAGCAGCTTGGCTCGGGGAAGCGACTCTGGGGCCAACGTCCTGACTTTC. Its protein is CASSLARGSDSGANVLTF. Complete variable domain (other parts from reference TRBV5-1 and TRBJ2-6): KAGVTQTPRYLIKTRGQQVTLSCSPISGHRSVSWYQQTPGQGLQFLFEYFSETQRNKGNFPGRFSGRQFSNSRSEMNVSTLELGDSALYLCASSLARGSDSGANVLTFGAGSRLTVL.

The CDR3 region has the DNA TGTGCCAGCAGTTATGGGGCCTCAGGGGGCATTCCCTATGGCTACACCTTC. This encodes CASSYGASGGIPYGYTF. J is TRBJ1-2 and V is TRBV6-2 or TRBV6-3; 8 bases agree with TRBD1. The CDR3 loop spans 17 amino acids. The germline V gene has CDR1 MNHEY and CDR2 SVGEGT. With 3 bases clipped from V and 4 bases from J, the junction kept 13 bases outside the gene matches.

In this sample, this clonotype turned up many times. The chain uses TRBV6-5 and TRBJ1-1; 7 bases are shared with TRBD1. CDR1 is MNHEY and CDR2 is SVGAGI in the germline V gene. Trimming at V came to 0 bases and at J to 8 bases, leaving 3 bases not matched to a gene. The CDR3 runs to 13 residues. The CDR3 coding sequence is TGTGCCAGCAGTTACTCGACAGGGACGGAAGCTTTCTTT. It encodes CASSYSTGTEAFF.

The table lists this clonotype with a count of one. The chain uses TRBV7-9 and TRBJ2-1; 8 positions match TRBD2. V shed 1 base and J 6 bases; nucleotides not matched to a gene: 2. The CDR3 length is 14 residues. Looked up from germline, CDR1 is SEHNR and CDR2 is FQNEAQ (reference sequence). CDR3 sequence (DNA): TGTGCCAGCAGCTTAGACGGGAGGGTCAATGAGCAGTTCTTC. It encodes CASSLDGRVNEQFF. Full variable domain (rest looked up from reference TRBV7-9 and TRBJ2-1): DTGVSQNPRHKITKRGQNVTFRCDPISEHNRLYWYRQTLGQGPEFLTYFQNEAQLEKSRLLSDRFSAERPKGSFSTLEIQRTEQGDSAMYLCASSLDGRVNEQFFGPGTRLTVL.

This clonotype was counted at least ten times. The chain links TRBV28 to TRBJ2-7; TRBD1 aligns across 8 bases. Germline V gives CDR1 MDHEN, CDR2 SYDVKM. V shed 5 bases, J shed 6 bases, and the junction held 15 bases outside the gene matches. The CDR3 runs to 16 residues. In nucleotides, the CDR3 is TGTGCCAGCAGTAAAAACAGGGGACAGGTTGTGTTCGAGCAGTACTTC. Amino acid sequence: CASSKNRGQVVFEQYF.

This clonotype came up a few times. Written as DNA, the CDR3 is TGTGCCAGCAGCTCTTCCGACTACGAGCAGTACTTC. Protein product: CASSSSDYEQYF. The J gene is TRBJ2-7, the V gene TRBV13; D is unresolved. The CDR3 extends over 12 amino acids. The germline V gene has CDR1 PRHDT and CDR2 FYEKMQ (reference sequence). The ends were cut back, 4 bases at V and 3 bases at J, with 7 bases in the middle.

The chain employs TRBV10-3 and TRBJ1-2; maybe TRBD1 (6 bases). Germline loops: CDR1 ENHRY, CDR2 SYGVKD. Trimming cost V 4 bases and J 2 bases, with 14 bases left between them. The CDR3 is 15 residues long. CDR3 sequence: CAISGYREKNYGYTF. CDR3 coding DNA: TGTGCCATCAGTGGGTACAGGGAGAAGAACTATGGCTACACCTTC.

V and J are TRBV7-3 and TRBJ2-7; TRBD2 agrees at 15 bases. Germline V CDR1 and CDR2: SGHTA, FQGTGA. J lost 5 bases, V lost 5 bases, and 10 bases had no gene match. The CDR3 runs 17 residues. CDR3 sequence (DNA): TGTGCCAGCAGCCTAGGACTAGCGGGAGGGATTCCCCACGAGCAGTACTTC. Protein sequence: CASSLGLAGGIPHEQYF. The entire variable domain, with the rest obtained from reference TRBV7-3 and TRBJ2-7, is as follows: GAGVSQTPSNKVTEKGKYVELRCDPISGHTALYWYRQSLGQGPEFLIYFQGTGAADDSGLPNDRFFAVRPEGSVSTLKIQRTERGDSAVYLCASSLGLAGGIPHEQYFGPGTRLTVT.

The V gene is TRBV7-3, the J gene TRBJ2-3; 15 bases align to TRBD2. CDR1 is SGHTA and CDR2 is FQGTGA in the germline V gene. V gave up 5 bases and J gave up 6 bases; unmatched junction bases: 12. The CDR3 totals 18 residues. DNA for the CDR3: TGTGCCAGCAGCGAAGTCCCGGGACTAGCGGGAGGTGGGGATACGCAGTATTTT. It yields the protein CASSEVPGLAGGGDTQYF. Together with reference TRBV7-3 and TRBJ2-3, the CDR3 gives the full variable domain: GAGVSQTPSNKVTEKGKYVELRCDPISGHTALYWYRQSLGQGPEFLIYFQGTGAADDSGLPNDRFFAVRPEGSVSTLKIQRTERGDSAVYLCASSEVPGLAGGGDTQYFGPGTRLTVL.

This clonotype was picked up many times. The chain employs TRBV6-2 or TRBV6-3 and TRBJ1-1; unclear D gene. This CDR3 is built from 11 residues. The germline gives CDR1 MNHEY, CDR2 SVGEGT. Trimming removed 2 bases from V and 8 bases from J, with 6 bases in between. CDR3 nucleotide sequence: TGTGCCAGCAGTTACGTGGAAGAAGCTTTCTTT. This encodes CASSYVEEAFF.

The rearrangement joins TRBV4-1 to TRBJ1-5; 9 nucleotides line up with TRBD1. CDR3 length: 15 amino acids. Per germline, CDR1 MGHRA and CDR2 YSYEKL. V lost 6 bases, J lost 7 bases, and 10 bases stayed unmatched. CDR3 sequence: CASRRDREGGQPQHF. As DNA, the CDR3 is TGCGCCAGCAGACGGGACAGGGAAGGAGGACAGCCCCAGCATTTT.

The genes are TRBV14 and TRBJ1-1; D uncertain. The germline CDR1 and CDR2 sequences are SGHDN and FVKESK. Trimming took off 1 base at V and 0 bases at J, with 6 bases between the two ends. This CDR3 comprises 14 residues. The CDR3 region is CASSQAPLNTEAFF. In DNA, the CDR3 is TGTGCCAGCAGCCAAGCTCCCCTGAACACTGAAGCTTTCTTT.

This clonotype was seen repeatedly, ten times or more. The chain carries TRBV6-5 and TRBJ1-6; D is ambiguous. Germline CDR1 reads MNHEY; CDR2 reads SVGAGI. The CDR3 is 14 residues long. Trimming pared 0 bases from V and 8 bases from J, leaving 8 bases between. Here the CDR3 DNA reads TGTGCCAGCAGTTACTCGATCCGGGATTCACCCCTCCACTTT. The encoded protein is CASSYSIRDSPLHF.

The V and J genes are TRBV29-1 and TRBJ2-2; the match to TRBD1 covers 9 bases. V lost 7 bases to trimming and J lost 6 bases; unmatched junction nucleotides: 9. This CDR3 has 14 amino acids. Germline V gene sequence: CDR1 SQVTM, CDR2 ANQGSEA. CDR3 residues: CSAIGTGLSGELFF. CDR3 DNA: TGCAGCGCGATAGGGACAGGGCTTTCCGGGGAGCTGTTTTTT.

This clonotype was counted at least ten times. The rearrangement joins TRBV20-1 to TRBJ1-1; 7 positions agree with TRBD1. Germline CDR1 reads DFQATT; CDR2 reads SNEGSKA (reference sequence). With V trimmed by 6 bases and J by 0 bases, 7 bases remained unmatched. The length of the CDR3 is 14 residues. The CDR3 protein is CSAHKGQMNTEAFF. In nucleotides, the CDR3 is TGCAGTGCCCACAAGGGACAGATGAACACTGAAGCTTTCTTT.

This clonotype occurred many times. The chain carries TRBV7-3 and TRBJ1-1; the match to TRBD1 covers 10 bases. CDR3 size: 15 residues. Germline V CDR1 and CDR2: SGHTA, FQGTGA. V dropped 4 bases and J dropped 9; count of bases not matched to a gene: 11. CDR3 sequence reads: CASSSSTGTGAQAFF. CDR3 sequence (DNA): TGTGCCAGCAGCTCATCGACCGGGACAGGGGCTCAAGCTTTCTTT. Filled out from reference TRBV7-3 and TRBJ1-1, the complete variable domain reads GAGVSQTPSNKVTEKGKYVELRCDPISGHTALYWYRQSLGQGPEFLIYFQGTGAADDSGLPNDRFFAVRPEGSVSTLKIQRTERGDSAVYLCASSSSTGTGAQAFFGQGTRLTVV.

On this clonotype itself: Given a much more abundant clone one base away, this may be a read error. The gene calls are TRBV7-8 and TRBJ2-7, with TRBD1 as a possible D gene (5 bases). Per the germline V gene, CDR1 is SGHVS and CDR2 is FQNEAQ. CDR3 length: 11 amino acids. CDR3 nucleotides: TGTGCCAGCAGCCCTCAGGGCGAGCAGCACTTC. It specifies CASSPQGEQHF.

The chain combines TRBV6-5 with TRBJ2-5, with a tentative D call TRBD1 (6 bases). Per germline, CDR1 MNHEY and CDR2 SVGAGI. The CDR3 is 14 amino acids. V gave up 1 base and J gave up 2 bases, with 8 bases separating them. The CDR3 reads CASSYWQGQETQYF. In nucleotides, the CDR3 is TGTGCCAGCAGTTACTGGCAGGGGCAAGAGACCCAGTACTTC.

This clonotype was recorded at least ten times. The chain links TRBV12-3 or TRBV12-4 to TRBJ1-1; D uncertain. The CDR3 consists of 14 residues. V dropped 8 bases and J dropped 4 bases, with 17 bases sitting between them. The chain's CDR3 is CASFPGEGGTEAFF. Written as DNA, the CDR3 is TGTGCCAGCTTTCCCGGGGAGGGAGGCACTGAAGCTTTCTTT.